These 22 T cell receptor beta chains share one sample of origin, sequenced in a study of T cell changes during pregnancy in multiple sclerosis. Generated by immunoSEQ multiplex PCR, the TCRdb table keeps only in-frame clones and is missing some. The sample has some 80,000 clones; about 94% are singletons. This specimen was CD4+ T cells from peripheral blood mononuclear cells, taken after pregnancy. The receptor set was obtained from a female donor with multiple sclerosis, enrolled in a pregnancy study.

This clone was observed a single time. J is TRBJ2-3 and V is TRBV19, with 11 bases fitting TRBD2. This CDR3 spans 16 amino acids. CDR1 and CDR2 (germline): LNHDA, SQIVND (reference sequence). J lost 6 bases, V lost 3 bases, and 8 bases had no gene match. CDR3 residues: CASSIRASGRSDTQYF. The DNA for the CDR3 is TGTGCCAGTAGTATTCGGGCTAGCGGGAGGTCTGATACGCAGTATTTT.

This clone has a single count. The rearrangement uses TRBV19 and TRBJ1-5; D gene uncertain. The CDR3 consists of 13 residues. Trimming left V 6 bases short and J 7 bases short, with 13 bases between. CDR1 is LNHDA and CDR2 is SQIVND in the germline V gene (reference sequence). For the CDR3, the DNA is TGTGCCAGTAGGAGTCCGGGTTACCAGCCCCAGCATTTT. Encoded protein: CASRSPGYQPQHF.

The chain is built from TRBV27 and TRBJ2-1; 7 bases agree with TRBD1. Germline V gene data show CDR1 as MNHEY and CDR2 as SMNVEV (reference sequence). The CDR3 sequence is 15 residues long. V dropped 3 bases and J dropped 3; count of bases not matched to a gene: 5. The CDR3 reads CASSFLDRDYNEQFF. The DNA of the CDR3 is TGTGCCAGCAGTTTCCTAGACAGGGACTACAATGAGCAGTTCTTC.

This chain links TRBV4-1 with TRBJ1-1; 8 bases align to TRBD1. The length of the CDR3 is 16 residues. The junction had 7 bases not matched to a gene; V was cut back by 4 bases and J by 0 bases. The germline V gene has CDR1 MGHRA and CDR2 YSYEKL. CDR3 amino acids: CASSLGQGPMNTEAFF. The DNA of the CDR3 is TGCGCCAGCAGCCTAGGACAGGGACCAATGAACACTGAAGCTTTCTTT.

Remarks on this clone: The sample carries other DNA sequences with the same CDR3. The chain uses TRBV19 and TRBJ2-7; D call uncertain. Looked up from germline, CDR1 is LNHDA and CDR2 is SQIVND (reference sequence). V was clipped by 8 bases and J by 0 bases, with 5 bases between them. CDR3 size: 11 residues. The CDR3 region has the DNA TGTGCCAGTTCGAGCTCCTACGAGCAGTACTTC. This encodes CASSSSYEQYF.

The chain uses TRBV6-6 and TRBJ2-7; the match to TRBD1 covers 7 bases. Germline CDR1 is MNHNY and CDR2 is SVGAGI (reference sequence). The CDR3 sequence is 15 residues long. V trimming: 4 bases; J trimming: 4 bases; junction bases outside the gene matches: 10. The CDR3 is CASSSRPGQPYEQYF. The CDR3 DNA reads TGTGCCAGCAGTTCGCGGCCGGGACAGCCTTACGAGCAGTACTTC.

The J gene is TRBJ2-7, the V gene TRBV18, with D perhaps TRBD2 (5 bases). CDR3 length: 13 amino acids. Germline CDR1 KGHSH, CDR2 LQKENI. V was trimmed by 2 bases and J by 2 bases, leaving 7 bases between them. CDR3 bases: TGTGCCAGCTCACCATCGGGAACCTACGAGCAGTACTTC. Protein sequence: CASSPSGTYEQYF.

The V and J genes are TRBV30 and TRBJ1-2; 8 bases line up with TRBD1. The V and J ends lost 1 base and 7 bases, in that order; junction bases with no gene match: 2. CDR3 length: 12 residues. Germline-derived CDR1 and CDR2 are GTSNPN and SVGIG (reference sequence). CDR3 sequence: CAWSGQGRGYTF. The DNA for the CDR3 is TGTGCCTGGAGTGGACAGGGGCGTGGCTACACCTTC.

J is TRBJ1-1 and V is TRBV5-4, with a weak D call TRBD1 (6 bases). Germline V gene sequence: CDR1 SGHNT, CDR2 YYREEE (reference sequence). Trimming shortened V by 6 bases and J by 4 bases, and 16 bases separated the two germline ends. The CDR3 is made up of 14 amino acids. CDR3 residues: CASNKGGLGTEAFF. CDR3 bases: TGTGCCAGCAACAAGGGGGGGCTTGGCACTGAAGCTTTCTTT.

V is TRBV2 and J is TRBJ1-4; D not resolved. The germline V gene encodes CDR1 SNHLY and CDR2 FYNNEI. V gave up 5 bases and J gave up 1 base, with 8 bases separating them. The CDR3 contains 14 residues. The CDR3 sequence is CASSNSRTNEKLFF. The CDR3 DNA reads TGTGCCAGCAGTAACAGCAGAACTAATGAAAAACTGTTTTTT.

The count of this clone is one. The gene calls are TRBV7-2 and TRBJ2-5; 8 positions match TRBD1. Trimming removed 7 bases from V and 2 bases from J; junction bases left unmatched: 6. This CDR3 contains 14 residues. CDR1 and CDR2 (germline): SGHTA, FQGNSA. CDR3 coding DNA: TGTGCCAGCAAACCAGGGGGCCCACAAGAGACCCAGTACTTC. As protein: CASKPGGPQETQYF. Full variable domain (rest looked up from reference TRBV7-2 and TRBJ2-5): GAGVSQSPSNKVTEKGKDVELRCDPISGHTALYWYRQSLGQGLEFLIYFQGNSAPDKSGLPSDRFSAERTGGSVSTLTIQRTQQEDSAVYLCASKPGGPQETQYFGPGTRLLVL.

J is TRBJ2-3 and V is TRBV20-1; the D is unclear. Trimming took off 6 bases at V and 2 bases at J, with 6 bases between the two ends. CDR3 size: 11 residues. The germline CDR1 and CDR2 sequences are DFQATT and SNEGSKA (reference sequence). CDR3 in amino acids: CSATITDTQYF. CDR3 bases: TGCAGTGCCACTATCACAGATACGCAGTATTTT.

The chain has TRBV6-5 and TRBJ2-1, with D possibly matching TRBD1 (6 bases). From germline, CDR1 is MNHEY and CDR2 SVGAGI. The CDR3 has 14 residues. Trimming removed 4 bases from V and 3 bases from J, with 10 bases in between. In DNA, the CDR3 is TGTGCCAGCAGTTCTCCGGGACACTACAATGAGCAGTTCTTC. As protein: CASSSPGHYNEQFF.

The chain combines TRBV6-5 with TRBJ2-2, with a possible D match to TRBD2 (6 bases). The germline CDR1 and CDR2 sequences are MNHEY and SVGAGI. V was pared by 3 bases and J by 4 bases, with 12 bases between. The CDR3 runs to 15 residues. The CDR3 nucleotides read TGTGCCAGCAGTTATGAACTAGCTGGCACCGGGGAGCTGTTTTTT. This translates into CASSYELAGTGELFF.

The rearrangement links TRBV19 to TRBJ2-3; D may be TRBD1 (6 bases). CDR3 length: 14 amino acids. Germline CDR1 LNHDA, CDR2 SQIVND (reference sequence). V lost 3 bases and J lost 5, with 12 bases in between. Here the CDR3 DNA reads TGTGCCAGTAGTATCGGCAGGGGCGGAGATACGCAGTATTTT. It codes for CASSIGRGGDTQYF.

The count of this clone is one. This rearrangement joins TRBV19 to TRBJ2-6; the match to TRBD1 covers 9 bases. Unmatched junction bases numbered 3, after V lost 3 bases and J lost 0 bases. This CDR3 has 17 residues. Germline lookup yields CDR1 LNHDA and CDR2 SQIVND (reference sequence). The CDR3 DNA reads as TGTGCCAGTAGTATCAGGACAGGGGACTCTGGGGCCAACGTCCTGACTTTC. Its translation: CASSIRTGDSGANVLTF.

The gene calls are TRBV19 and TRBJ2-5; 9 nucleotides align to TRBD1. V lost 4 bases to trimming and J lost 5 bases; unmatched junction nucleotides: 8. This CDR3 comprises 15 residues. CDR1 and CDR2 (germline): LNHDA, SQIVND (reference sequence). The CDR3 sequence is CASSTSGQGLETQYF. CDR3 DNA sequence: TGTGCCAGTAGTACTTCGGGACAGGGCTTGGAGACCCAGTACTTC.

The gene calls are TRBV5-4 and TRBJ2-1; 11 bases map to TRBD2. Trimming cost V 4 bases and J 3 bases; bases outside gene matches: 6. This CDR3 comprises 16 residues. CDR1 is SGHNT and CDR2 is YYREEE in the germline V gene (reference sequence). The CDR3 here is CASSVPGLADYNEQFF. CDR3 coding DNA: TGTGCCAGCAGCGTGCCGGGACTAGCGGACTACAATGAGCAGTTCTTC.

CDR3 bases: TGCGCCAGCGGGTCCGTGTGGAGCACTGAAGCTTTCTTT. Translation gives CASGSVWSTEAFF. This chain links TRBV10-2 with TRBJ1-1; no reliable D call. Looked up from germline, CDR1 is WSHSY and CDR2 is SAAADI. The CDR3 runs 13 residues. V was trimmed by 8 bases and J by 4 bases, leaving 14 bases between them.

V and J are TRBV13 and TRBJ2-7; 8 positions match TRBD2. The junction had 9 bases not matched to a gene; V was cut back by 5 bases and J by 0 bases. Looked up from germline, CDR1 is PRHDT and CDR2 is FYEKMQ (reference sequence). The length of the CDR3 is 16 residues. The CDR3 protein is CASSPTSAETSYEQYF. The DNA for the CDR3 is TGTGCCAGCAGCCCGACTAGCGCAGAAACCTCCTACGAGCAGTACTTC.

This clone was detected once. The V gene is TRBV5-1, the J gene TRBJ1-2, with D possibly TRBD1 on 6 matching bases. This CDR3 is 11 amino acids long. CDR1 SGHRS and CDR2 YFSETQ come from the germline V gene. V gave up 3 bases and J gave up 13 bases, with 13 bases separating them. The CDR3 nucleotides read TGCGCCAGCAGCTCGACAGGTTCTCGCACCTTC. Its protein product is CASSSTGSRTF.

The gene calls are TRBV5-4 and TRBJ2-1; weak D call: TRBD2 (6 bases). This CDR3 region has 16 residues. Germline V gives CDR1 SGHNT, CDR2 YYREEE (reference sequence). Trimming removed 0 bases from V and 0 bases from J, with 10 bases in between. CDR3 bases: TGTGCCAGCAGCTTGGTTGCGGGAAGCTCCTACAATGAGCAGTTCTTC. It codes for CASSLVAGSSYNEQFF.